The rows below give T cell receptor beta chains drawn from one sample of a study of blood T cell repertoires in COVID-19. Using immunoSEQ multiplex PCR, the repertoire was profiled, and TCRdb retains in-frame clones only, with some absent. The sample records about 180,000 clones, about 89% being singletons. The sequencing input was peripheral blood. All receptors come from a man aged 35 to 55 with active or convalescent COVID-19. The CDR3 runs from the conserved cysteine through the conserved F or W. Fields, in order: D gene, V gene, J gene, clone size, CDR3 DNA, CDR3 protein. A D gene is named only where the DNA matches it firmly. A row's size may be missing; if present it is once, few, many or a size class.

.	TRBV3-1/TRBV3-2	TRBJ2-2	.	TGTGCCAGCAGCCCCTACGGCGGGGAGCTGTTTTTT	CASSPYGGELFF
TRBD2	TRBV18	TRBJ2-1	once	TGTGCCAGCTCACGCCCGTTTGTGCGGGGGGTCTCCTACAATGAGCAGTTCTTC	CASSRPFVRGVSYNEQFF
.	TRBV9	TRBJ2-6	.	TGTGCCAGCAGCGCGGACAGTCCCTCTGGGGCCAACGTCCTGACTTTC	CASSADSPSGANVLTF
.	TRBV19	TRBJ1-1	.	TGTGCCAGTAGTCCCCACAGGAGAGGCGCTGAAGCTTTCTTT	CASSPHRRGAEAFF
TRBD2	TRBV6-6	TRBJ2-1	.	TGTGCCAGCAGTTCTGCCTGGGCTAGCGGGTCCTATGAGCAGTTCTTC	CASSSAWASGSYEQFF
.	TRBV6-5	TRBJ1-2	.	TGTGCCAGCAGAACAACTAATGGCTACACCTTC	CASRTTNGYTF
.	TRBV3-1/TRBV3-2	TRBJ1-2	.	TGTGCCAGCAGCCAACCCTCCGCAGGGCCGAACTATGGCTACACCTTC	CASSQPSAGPNYGYTF
TRBD1	TRBV27	TRBJ1-5	.	TGTGCCAGCAGGCTGGGACAGGGCAATCAGCCCCAGCATTTT	CASRLGQGNQPQHF
.	TRBV5-6	TRBJ2-7	.	TGTGCCAGCAGCTTGGGGGCGGGGCTGGCCTACGAGCAGTACTTC	CASSLGAGLAYEQYF
TRBD1	TRBV28	TRBJ2-3	.	TGTGCCAGCAGTTCAGGGGGCCAGGATACGCAGTATTTT	CASSSGGQDTQYF
.	TRBV5-1	TRBJ2-7	.	TGCGCCAGCAGCTTGGGAGGGGACACTTACGAGCAGTACTTC	CASSLGGDTYEQYF
TRBD2	TRBV7-9	TRBJ2-7	.	TGTGCCAGCAGCTCCGGACTAGATTTCTACGAGCAGTACTTC	CASSSGLDFYEQYF
.	TRBV15	TRBJ1-1	.	TGTGCCACCAGCAGAGTTTTGTCGACAGGTTCTAATCGTGGAGCTTTCTTT	CATSRVLSTGSNRGAFF
.	TRBV3-1/TRBV3-2	TRBJ2-1	.	TGTGCCAGCAGCCAAGTAATTAGCAGCTCCTACAATGAGCAGTTCTTC	CASSQVISSSYNEQFF
.	TRBV30	TRBJ1-6	.	TGTGCCTGGAGTACACAGGGCTATAATTCACCCCTCCACTTT	CAWSTQGYNSPLHF
.	TRBV2	TRBJ1-5	.	TGTGCCAGCACCGGGGGGAGAACTGGCAATCAGCCCCAGCATTTT	CASTGGRTGNQPQHF
.	TRBV5-1	TRBJ1-4	.	TGCGCCAGCAGCTCTTCTAATGAAAAACTGTTTTTT	CASSSSNEKLFF
TRBD1	TRBV19	TRBJ1-1	.	TGTGCCAGTAGTGCATTAGGGACAGGGGGCGAAGCTTTCTTT	CASSALGTGGEAFF
.	TRBV28	TRBJ2-7	.	TGTGCCAGCAGTTTTTTGGTCGGCAGGTACTACGAGCAGTACTTC	CASSFLVGRYYEQYF
TRBD1	TRBV5-8	TRBJ1-1	once	TGTGCCAGCAGCCCCGGGACAGGCGTGGGCACTGAAGCTTTCTTT	CASSPGTGVGTEAFF
TRBD2	TRBV20-1	TRBJ2-5	.	TGCAGTGCTAGTACTACTAGCGGGGGGCTCCAAGAGACCCAGTACTTC	CSASTTSGGLQETQYF
TRBD1	TRBV3-1/TRBV3-2	TRBJ1-2	.	TGTGCCAGCAGTCTAAACCAGGGGGCAGGTGGCTACACCTTC	CASSLNQGAGGYTF
.	TRBV5-4	TRBJ2-3	.	TGTGCCAGCAGCTTGGCCGTTTCCAGGGGCACAGATACGCAGTATTTT	CASSLAVSRGTDTQYF
.	TRBV19	TRBJ1-1	.	TGTGCCAGTAGTATAGCCCGCACAGACCCAGCAAGTGAAGCTTTCTTT	CASSIARTDPASEAFF
.	TRBV18	TRBJ1-5	few	TGTGCCAGCTCACCAGGCAGCCGGGGTAGCAATCAGCCCCAGCATTTT	CASSPGSRGSNQPQHF
TRBD1	TRBV7-2	TRBJ1-5	.	TGTGCCAGCAGCTTAGGAGGGGGCCGTGGGACCCAGCATTTT	CASSLGGGRGTQHF
TRBD1	TRBV6-5	TRBJ2-7	.	TGTGCCAGCAGTCCCAGCGGGGACAGGGATTTGTCGTACTTC	CASSPSGDRDLSYF
.	TRBV15	TRBJ2-5	.	TGTGCCACCAGCAGAGAAAGACACCGCCAAGAGACCCAGTACTTC	CATSRERHRQETQYF
.	TRBV10-2	TRBJ1-3	.	TGCGCCAGCAGTGAGGCAGGGGCTAGCTCTGGAAACACCATATATTTT	CASSEAGASSGNTIYF
.	TRBV6-5	TRBJ2-1	.	TGTGCCAGCAGGGAGTGGGATGAGCAGTTCTTC	CASREWDEQFF
.	TRBV3-1/TRBV3-2	TRBJ1-1	.	TGTGCCAGCAGCCCATCCAGACAGACTCCCACGGCTTTCTTT	CASSPSRQTPTAFF
TRBD2	TRBV9	TRBJ2-7	.	TGTGCCAGCAGCTCAGGCGGGAGCGACGAGCAGTACTTC	CASSSGGSDEQYF
TRBD1	TRBV18	TRBJ2-1	.	TGTGCCAGCTCACAGTCCCGGCCGGGACAGGGATACAATGAGCAGTTCTTC	CASSQSRPGQGYNEQFF
.	TRBV12-3/TRBV12-4	TRBJ1-3	.	TGTGCCGGTTCCAGGGGCTCTGGAAACACCATATATTTT	CAGSRGSGNTIYF
.	TRBV3-1/TRBV3-2	TRBJ2-2	.	TGTGCCAGCAGCCGCACGTCGCGTGGCGGGGAGCTGTTTTTT	CASSRTSRGGELFF
TRBD1	TRBV7-9	TRBJ2-5	.	TGTGCCAGCAGCTGGGGACAGGGCATCCGGGGATTGAGCCAGTACTTC	CASSWGQGIRGLSQYF
TRBD1	TRBV14	TRBJ2-5	.	TGTGCCAGCAGCCCCAGGACAGGGAGAGAGACCCAGTACTTC	CASSPRTGRETQYF
TRBD1	TRBV6-2/TRBV6-3	TRBJ1-5	once	TGTGCCAGCAGTTACTCTGGGACAGGGGTGAATCAGCCCCAGCATTTT	CASSYSGTGVNQPQHF
TRBD1	TRBV6-5	TRBJ2-1	.	TGTGCCAGCAGTACGACAGGGGGCAATGAGCAGTTCTTC	CASSTTGGNEQFF
TRBD2	TRBV11-3	TRBJ2-1	.	TGTGCCAGCAGCTCTAGACTAGCGGGGGCCAACAATGAGCAGTTCTTC	CASSSRLAGANNEQFF
.	TRBV30	TRBJ1-1	.	TGTGCCTCCCAGGCCCAGCGGGGCATGAACACTGAAGCTTTCTTT	CASQAQRGMNTEAFF
.	TRBV7-2	TRBJ1-6	.	TGTGCCAGCAGCTTCGGGCCCAACAGGGAATCACCCCTCCACTTT	CASSFGPNRESPLHF
TRBD2	TRBV9	TRBJ2-3	.	TGTGCCAGCAGCGGCCGCGGGGGGGCTAGCACAGATACGCAGTATTTT	CASSGRGGASTDTQYF
.	TRBV20-1	TRBJ1-1	.	TGCAGCCCGCAGGGTGAAGCTTTCTTT	CSPQGEAFF
.	TRBV7-2	TRBJ1-3	.	TGTGCCAGCAGCTATGAGGAAAACACCATATATTTT	CASSYEENTIYF
.	TRBV30	TRBJ1-1	.	TGTGCCTGGAGTAAAAAAGGGGGCACTGAAGCTTTCTTT	CAWSKKGGTEAFF
.	TRBV19	TRBJ2-6	.	TGTGCCAGTAGTACCTACGGAGGGGCTGGGGCCAACGTCCTGACTTTC	CASSTYGGAGANVLTF
TRBD1	TRBV30	TRBJ2-1	.	TGTGCCTGGAGTTTAGACAGGGGGAGGAATGAGCAGTTCTTC	CAWSLDRGRNEQFF
.	TRBV30	TRBJ1-4	.	TGTGCCTGGACCCGGGGGACTAATGAAAAACTGTTTTTT	CAWTRGTNEKLFF
TRBD2	TRBV6-6	TRBJ2-1	.	TGTGCCAGCAGTCGGACTAGCGGGGTATGGGATCAGTTCTTC	CASSRTSGVWDQFF
TRBD1	TRBV7-2	TRBJ1-4	.	TGTGCCAGCAGCTTAGAGGGGACGACAGGGAGTAGGGAAAAACTGTTTTTT	CASSLEGTTGSREKLFF
.	TRBV19	TRBJ1-2	.	TGTGCCAGTAGTATAGATTGGCGGGGAAACTATGGCTACACCTTC	CASSIDWRGNYGYTF